The clone carrying this TCR beta chain was found a few times. The target antigen is unknown. The sample is drawn from a study of molecular identifiers for immune sequencing clone quantification. Study-wide points: Highly expanded clone sizes could end up underestimated if a barcode were shared by identical TCR molecules. In CMV-specific effectors, clones above 20 copies held over 99% of molecules; naive, under 1%.

This CDR3 has 16 residues. Trimming took 6 bases from V and 2 from J; bases not matched to a gene: 9. TCRdb ran MiXCR on the PCR reads and lists one entry per CDR3 protein. The repertoire consists of more than 450,000 distinct CDR3 sequences, with 20% to 25% occurring once and the leading ten covering about 0.8%. This TCR derives from a human donor in good health. Some libraries in this study had Jurkat cell RNA spiked in. The source material was naive CD8+ T cells from blood, with Jurkat cell RNA spiked in. Subset of the sample: FACS-sorted CD8+CD4-CCR7+CD45RA+ naive T cells. This chain links TRBV12-3 or TRBV12-4 with TRBJ2-1, with 8 positions matching TRBD1. CDR3 region: CASSPHAGGAYNEQFF. In DNA, the CDR3 is TGTGCCAGCAGCCCCCACGCAGGGGGCGCCTACAATGAGCAGTTCTTC.